Presented here are 14 T cell receptor beta chains from one specimen sequenced in a study of blood T cell repertoires in COVID-19. Clones were sequenced by immunoSEQ multiplex PCR, and TCRdb holds only the in-frame ones, with some missing. The repertoire holds 60,000 to 85,000 clones, with roughly 85% as singletons. Material for sequencing was peripheral blood. The source is a woman in her forties or fifties with COVID-19, enrolled during active disease.

This chain connects TRBV27 to TRBJ2-1, with 12 nucleotides matching TRBD1. CDR3 size: 19 residues. The V segment lost 8 bases and the J segment 10 bases; nucleotides outside the gene matches: 24. Germline V gene data show CDR1 as MNHEY and CDR2 as SMNVEV (reference sequence). The DNA of the CDR3 is TGTGCCAGCGGGACATATCCCCAAATCCGGGACAGGGGGCGCAGAGAGCAGTTCTTC. Its protein is CASGTYPQIRDRGRREQFF.

V usage is TRBV5-4 and J usage is TRBJ2-3, with D perhaps matching TRBD2 (7 bases). The CDR3 sequence is 17 residues long. Per the germline V gene, CDR1 is SGHNT and CDR2 is YYREEE (reference sequence). V lost 5 bases, J lost 3 bases, and 22 bases lay in between. The DNA of the CDR3 is TGTGCCAGCAGGGACCGGGGGGCGGGAGTAGCGACAGATACGCAGTATTTT. As protein: CASRDRGAGVATDTQYF. The whole variable domain, filled in from reference TRBV5-4 and TRBJ2-3, reads ETGVTQSPTHLIKTRGQQVTLRCSSQSGHNTVSWYQQALGQGPQFIFQYYREEENGRGNFPPRFSGLQFPNYSSELNVNALELDDSALYLCASRDRGAGVATDTQYFGPGTRLTVL.

The J gene is TRBJ2-5, the V gene TRBV4-2; D perhaps matches TRBD2 (7 bases). The CDR3 sequence is 15 residues long. V lost 0 bases, J lost 4 bases, and 12 bases lay in between. Germline V CDR1 and CDR2: LGHNA, YNFKEQ. The CDR3 nucleotides are TGTGCCAGCAGCCAAGAGGGGGGGCAGGGAGAGACCCAGTACTTC. This gives the protein CASSQEGGQGETQYF.

The chain uses TRBV4-3 and TRBJ2-3; the match to TRBD2 covers 9 bases. Germline-derived CDR1 and CDR2 are LGHNA and YSLEER. This CDR3 contains 16 residues. V gave up 1 base and J gave up 1 base; unmatched junction bases: 3. The CDR3 nucleotides are TGCGCCAGCAGCCAAGTGTTAGCGGGGGGCACAGATACGCAGTATTTT. Amino acids: CASSQVLAGGTDTQYF.

This chain uses TRBV5-1 with TRBJ1-1; D is uncertain. Germline CDR1 is SGHRS and CDR2 is YFSETQ. V dropped 0 bases and J dropped 0 bases, with 6 bases sitting between them. The CDR3 totals 14 residues. The DNA of the CDR3 is TGCGCCAGCAGCTTGGACAAGATGAACACTGAAGCTTTCTTT. This sequence encodes CASSLDKMNTEAFF.

The chain carries TRBV28 and TRBJ1-4; D remains unclear. The V gene's germline CDR1 is MDHEN and CDR2 SYDVKM. This CDR3 spans 15 amino acids. Between the trimmed V and J ends, which lost 7 bases and 4 bases, there was a span of 16 bases. CDR3 nucleotide sequence: TGTGCCAGCACCCCTGTCGGAGAAAATAATGAAAAACTGTTTTTT. This gives the protein CASTPVGENNEKLFF.

The rearrangement uses TRBV4-1 and TRBJ2-5, with TRBD1 matching 10 bases. Germline trimming cut 3 bases from V and 4 bases from J; bases unmatched to any gene: 14. Germline CDR1 reads MGHRA; CDR2 reads YSYEKL. This CDR3 is 18 amino acids long. CDR3 in DNA: TGCGCCAGCAGCCATATTCAGAAAAGGGGGACAGGGGCAGAGACCCAGTACTTC. This gives the protein CASSHIQKRGTGAETQYF.

V gene TRBV3-1 (or the pseudogene TRBV3-2) combines with J gene TRBJ2-5; the match to TRBD1 covers 12 bases. This CDR3 comprises 16 residues. V lost 3 bases, J lost 5 bases, and 7 bases stayed unmatched. Looked up from germline, CDR1 is LGHDT and CDR2 is YNNKEL (reference sequence). The CDR3 DNA reads as TGTGCCAGCAGCCAGAGGGGACAGGGGGCCCGGGAGACCCAGTACTTC. This sequence encodes CASSQRGQGARETQYF.

J is TRBJ1-4 and V is TRBV4-1, with a tentative D call TRBD1 (6 bases). The CDR3 runs to 13 residues. The ends were cut back, 8 bases at V and 4 bases at J, with 11 bases in the middle. CDR1 is MGHRA, CDR2 YSYEKL, per germline. The CDR3 DNA reads TGCGCCAGCGCGACAGGCCTTAATGAAAAACTGTTTTTT. This translates into CASATGLNEKLFF.

On this clone: Other DNA sequences from this sample encode an identical CDR3 as well. The gene calls are TRBV7-3 and TRBJ2-3; a possible D gene is TRBD2 (5 bases). Germline CDR1 SGHTA, CDR2 FQGTGA. V dropped 5 bases and J dropped 0 bases, with 12 bases sitting between them. The length of the CDR3 is 15 residues. The CDR3 DNA reads as TGTGCCAGCAGCAGGGCAGGCGGGAGCACAGATACGCAGTATTTT. The encoded protein is CASSRAGGSTDTQYF.

The chain links TRBV30 to TRBJ2-3; TRBD2 agrees at 7 bases. CDR3 length: 13 amino acids. Germline CDR1 GTSNPN, CDR2 SVGIG (reference sequence). The trim removed 4 bases at V and 3 bases at J, leaving 4 bases unmatched. Written as DNA, the CDR3 is TGTGCCTGGATCCCTAGCGGTACAGATACGCAGTATTTT. Translated, it gives CAWIPSGTDTQYF.

The rearrangement uses TRBV6-5 and TRBJ2-1; 10 nucleotides align to TRBD2. This CDR3 is built from 14 residues. The germline CDR1 and CDR2 sequences are MNHEY and SVGAGI. J lost 1 base, V lost 7 bases, and 1 base had no gene match. The CDR3 region has the DNA TGTGCCAGCACTAGCGGGAGTTCCTACAATGAGCAGTTCTTC. It specifies CASTSGSSYNEQFF.

This clone appeared a few times. The CDR3 DNA is TGTGCCAGTAGTATTAACACTAAGAGGTTCTTC. It codes for CASSINTKRFF. The V and J genes are TRBV19 and TRBJ2-1; D is ambiguous. The ends were cut back, 3 bases at V and 15 bases at J, with 12 bases in the middle. The CDR3 totals 11 residues. Germline values: CDR1 LNHDA, CDR2 SQIVND (reference sequence). The full variable domain, with the rest looked up from reference TRBV19 and TRBJ2-1, is DGGITQSPKYLFRKEGQNVTLSCEQNLNHDAMYWYRQDPGQGLRLIYYSQIVNDFQKGDIAEGYSVSREKKESFPLTVTSAQKNPTAFYLCASSINTKRFFGPGTRLTVL.

The rearrangement links TRBV3-1 (or the pseudogene TRBV3-2) to TRBJ2-2, with no clear D. The V end was cut by 1 base, the J end by 4 bases, with 13 bases between. This CDR3 has 16 amino acids. Germline CDR1 LGHDT, CDR2 YNNKEL (reference sequence). The CDR3 DNA follows: TGTGCCAGCAGCCAAGGTCGCCCTTCAGGCACCGGGGAGCTGTTTTTT. Translated, it gives CASSQGRPSGTGELFF.